Shown below are 4 T cell receptor beta chains from a single sample sequenced in a study of CXCR3-negative and CXCR3-positive naive CD8 T cells. General study points: Naive cells with CXCR3 showed TRB CDR3s that were more hydrophobic than those in CXCR3-negative naive cells.

Carrying UMI labels, the TRB cDNA libraries were prepared through 5' RACE. TCRdb reanalyzed the 5' RACE reads, giving one entry per CDR3 protein sequence and no DNA. The ten most abundant clones cover more than 0.3% of a sample with roughly 100,000 distinct CDR3 sequences. No antigen has been identified for these receptors. Sequences were obtained from naive CXCR3+ CD8+ T cells from blood. Documented subset: CD45RO-CCR7+CD27+CD95- naive CD8+ T cells expressing CXCR3 (TNR3+). The receptors were sampled from a human donor in good health. Some clones in this sample may be carry-over from other donors' samples.

The J gene is TRBJ1-1, the V gene TRBV2; TCRdb reports TRBD1, a call that lacks DNA to check it against. This CDR3 spans 15 amino acids. CDR1 is SNHLY and CDR2 is FYNNEI in the germline V gene. The CDR3 region is CASSEGQGWNTEAFF.

CDR3 sequence: CASSKLAGGPSYEQYF. The chain carries TRBV27 and TRBJ2-7; TCRdb's assignment of TRBD2 cannot be checked, as there is no DNA. Germline V gives CDR1 MNHEY, CDR2 SMNVEV (reference sequence). This CDR3 comprises 16 residues.

This chain links TRBV23-1 with TRBJ2-1; as DNA is missing, the TRBD2 call by TCRdb cannot be tested. TRBV23-1 is placed among ORFs of uncertain function. This CDR3 region has 21 residues. CDR3 protein: CASNLQGGASRLAGTYNEQFF.

The chain is built from TRBV12-3 or TRBV12-4 and TRBJ1-1; TCRdb gives TRBD1 as the D gene, but with no DNA this cannot be confirmed. The CDR3 consists of 16 residues. CDR3 in amino acids: CASTSPFSPRDPEAFF.